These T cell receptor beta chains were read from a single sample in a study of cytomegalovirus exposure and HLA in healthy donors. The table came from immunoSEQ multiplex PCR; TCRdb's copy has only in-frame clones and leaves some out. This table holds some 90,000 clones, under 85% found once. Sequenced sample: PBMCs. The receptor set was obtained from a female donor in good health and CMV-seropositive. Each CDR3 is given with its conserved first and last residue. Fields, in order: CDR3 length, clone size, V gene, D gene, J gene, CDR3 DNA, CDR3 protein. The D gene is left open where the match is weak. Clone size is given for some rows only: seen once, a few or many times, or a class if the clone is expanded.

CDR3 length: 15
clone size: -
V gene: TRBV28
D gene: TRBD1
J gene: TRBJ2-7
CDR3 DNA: TGTGCCAGCAGTCGTCCTGGACAGGGGCTCTACGAGCAGTACTTC
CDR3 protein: CASSRPGQGLYEQYF

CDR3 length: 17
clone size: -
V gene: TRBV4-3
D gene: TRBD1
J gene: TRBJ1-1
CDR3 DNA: TGCGCCAGCAGCCAAGATGGGACAGGGACCCTGAACACTGAAGCTTTCTTT
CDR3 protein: CASSQDGTGTLNTEAFF

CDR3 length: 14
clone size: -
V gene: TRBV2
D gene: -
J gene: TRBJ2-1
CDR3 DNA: TGTGCCAGCAGTGACAGGGGCTTTTACAATGAGCAGTTCTTC
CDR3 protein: CASSDRGFYNEQFF

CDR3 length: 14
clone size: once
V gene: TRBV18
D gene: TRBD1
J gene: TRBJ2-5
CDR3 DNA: TGTGCCAGCTCACCGGGACAGAAAAAAGAGACCCAGTACTTC
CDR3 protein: CASSPGQKKETQYF

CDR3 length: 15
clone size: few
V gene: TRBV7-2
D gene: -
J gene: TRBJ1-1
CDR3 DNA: TGTGCCAGCAGCCTGGTACGGGTCGCGGGAACTGAAGCTTTCTTT
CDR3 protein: CASSLVRVAGTEAFF

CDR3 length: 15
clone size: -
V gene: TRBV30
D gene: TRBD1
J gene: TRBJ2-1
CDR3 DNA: TGTGCCTGGAGGTCGAAGGACAGGGACTACAATGAGCAGTTCTTC
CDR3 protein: CAWRSKDRDYNEQFF

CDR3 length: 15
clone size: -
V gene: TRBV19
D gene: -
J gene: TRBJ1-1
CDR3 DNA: TGTGCCAGTACCCCCGCGGGCAGGGCGGGGGCTGAAGCTTTCTTT
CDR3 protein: CASTPAGRAGAEAFF

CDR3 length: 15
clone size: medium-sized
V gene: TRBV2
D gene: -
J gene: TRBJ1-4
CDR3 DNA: TGTGCCAGCAGCGCGGACACTTCAACTAATGAAAAACTGTTTTTT
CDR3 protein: CASSADTSTNEKLFF

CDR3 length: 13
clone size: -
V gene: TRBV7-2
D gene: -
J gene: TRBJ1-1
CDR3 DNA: TGTGCCAGCAGCCCTAGGGTGGGGGGGGGAGCTTTCTTT
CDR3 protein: CASSPRVGGGAFF

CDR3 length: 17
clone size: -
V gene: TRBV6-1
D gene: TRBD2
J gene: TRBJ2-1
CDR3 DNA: TGTGCCAGCAGTGAACTCCCTAGCGGGAGCTCCTACAATGAGCAGTTCTTC
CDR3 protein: CASSELPSGSSYNEQFF

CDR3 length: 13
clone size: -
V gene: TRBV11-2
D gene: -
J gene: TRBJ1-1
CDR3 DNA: TGTGCCAGCAGCGCCCGAGAGAACACTGAAGCTTTCTTT
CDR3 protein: CASSARENTEAFF

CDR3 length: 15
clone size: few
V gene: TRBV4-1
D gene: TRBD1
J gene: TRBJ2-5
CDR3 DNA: TGCGCCAGCAGCCCTCGACAGGGGAGCCAAGAGACCCAGTACTTC
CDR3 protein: CASSPRQGSQETQYF

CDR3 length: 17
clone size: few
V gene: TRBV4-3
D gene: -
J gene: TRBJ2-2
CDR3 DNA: TGCGCCAGCAGCCAAGGCCAGGACAGCACGAACACCGGGGAGCTGTTTTTT
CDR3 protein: CASSQGQDSTNTGELFF

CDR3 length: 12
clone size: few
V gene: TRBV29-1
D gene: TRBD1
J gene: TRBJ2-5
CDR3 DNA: TGCAGCGCAGGGACAGGGCAGGGGACCCAGTACTTC
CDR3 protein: CSAGTGQGTQYF

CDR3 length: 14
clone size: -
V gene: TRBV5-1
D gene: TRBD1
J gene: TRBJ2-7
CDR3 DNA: TGCGCCAGCAACCACGGGGACAGGGGCAACGAGCAGTACTTC
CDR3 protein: CASNHGDRGNEQYF

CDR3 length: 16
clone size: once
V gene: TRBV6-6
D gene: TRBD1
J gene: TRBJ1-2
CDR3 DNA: TGTGCCAGCAGTTCCACGTGGACAGGGGGATACTATGGCTACACCTTC
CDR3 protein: CASSSTWTGGYYGYTF

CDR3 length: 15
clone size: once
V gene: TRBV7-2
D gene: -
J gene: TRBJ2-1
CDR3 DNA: TGTGCCAGCAGCTTAGCATATGGGGGGGCCAATGAGCAGTTCTTC
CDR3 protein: CASSLAYGGANEQFF

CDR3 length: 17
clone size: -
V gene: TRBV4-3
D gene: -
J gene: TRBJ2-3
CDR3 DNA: TGCGCCAGCAGCCAAGATGTTGCGGGTACTAGCACAGATACGCAGTATTTT
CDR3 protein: CASSQDVAGTSTDTQYF

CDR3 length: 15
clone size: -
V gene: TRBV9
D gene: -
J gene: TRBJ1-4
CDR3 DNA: TGTGCCAGCAGCGTAACAGGCACAACTAATGAAAAACTGTTTTTT
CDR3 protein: CASSVTGTTNEKLFF

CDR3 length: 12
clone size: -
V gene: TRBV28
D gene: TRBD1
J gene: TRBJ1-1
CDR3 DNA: TGTGCCAGCAGTTCGGGGACAGTCGAAGCTTTCTTT
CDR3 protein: CASSSGTVEAFF

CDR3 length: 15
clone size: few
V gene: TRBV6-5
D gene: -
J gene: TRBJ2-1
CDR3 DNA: TGTGCCAGCAGTTCCCGGGGGGCCCCATACAATGAGCAGTTCTTC
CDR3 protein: CASSSRGAPYNEQFF

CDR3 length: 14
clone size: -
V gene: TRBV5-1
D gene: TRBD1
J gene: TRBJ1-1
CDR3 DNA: TGCGCCAGCAGCTCCGGACAGGAGAACACTGAAGCTTTCTTT
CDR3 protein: CASSSGQENTEAFF

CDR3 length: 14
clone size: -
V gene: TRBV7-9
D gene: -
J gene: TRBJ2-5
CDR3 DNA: TGTGCCAGCAGCTTTGACAGGTACCAAGAGACCCAGTACTTC
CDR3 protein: CASSFDRYQETQYF

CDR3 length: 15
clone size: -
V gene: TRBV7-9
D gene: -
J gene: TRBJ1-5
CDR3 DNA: TGTGCCAGCAGCTTAGCAGGGGGAACTAATCAGCCCCAGCATTTT
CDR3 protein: CASSLAGGTNQPQHF

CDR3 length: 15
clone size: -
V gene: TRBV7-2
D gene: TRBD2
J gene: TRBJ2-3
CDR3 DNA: TGTGCCAGCAGCTCCCAGCGGGGGGGTGCGGATACGCAGTATTTT
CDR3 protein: CASSSQRGGADTQYF

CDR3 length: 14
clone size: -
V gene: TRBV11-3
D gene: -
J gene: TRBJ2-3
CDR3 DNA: TGTGCCAGCCGTAGGGGCGCGAGTGAAGATACGCAGTATTTT
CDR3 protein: CASRRGASEDTQYF

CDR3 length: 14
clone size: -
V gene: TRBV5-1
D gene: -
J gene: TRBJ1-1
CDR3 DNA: TGCGCCAGCAGAATCTTACAGGGACGAACTGAAGCTTTCTTT
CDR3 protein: CASRILQGRTEAFF

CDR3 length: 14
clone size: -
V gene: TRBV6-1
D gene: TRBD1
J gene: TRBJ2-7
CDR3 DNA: TGTGCCAGCAGTGAGGGACAGCCGGGGAACGAGCAGTACTTC
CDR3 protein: CASSEGQPGNEQYF

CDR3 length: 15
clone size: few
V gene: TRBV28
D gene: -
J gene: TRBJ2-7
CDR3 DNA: TGTGCCAGCAGACAATCCGGGAACCCGCTATATGAGCAGTACTTC
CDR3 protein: CASRQSGNPLYEQYF

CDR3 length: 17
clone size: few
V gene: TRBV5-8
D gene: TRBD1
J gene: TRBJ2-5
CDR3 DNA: TGTGCCAGCAGCACCGGACAGGGGGCTGTATCAGGAGAGACCCAGTACTTC
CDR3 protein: CASSTGQGAVSGETQYF

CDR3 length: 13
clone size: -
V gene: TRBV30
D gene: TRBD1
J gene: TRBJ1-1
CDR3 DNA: TGTGCCTGGAGGAGGGACAGGAGAGCTGAAGCTTTCTTT
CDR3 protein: CAWRRDRRAEAFF

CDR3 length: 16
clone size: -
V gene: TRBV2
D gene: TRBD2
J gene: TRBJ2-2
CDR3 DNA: TGTGCCAGCAAACTAGCGGGGGGCATGAACACCGGGGAGCTGTTTTTT
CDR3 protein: CASKLAGGMNTGELFF

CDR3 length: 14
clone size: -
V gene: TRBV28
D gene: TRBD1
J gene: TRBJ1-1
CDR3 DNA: TGTGCCAGCACTACAGGGGAAAGAAACACTGAAGCTTTCTTT
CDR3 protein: CASTTGERNTEAFF

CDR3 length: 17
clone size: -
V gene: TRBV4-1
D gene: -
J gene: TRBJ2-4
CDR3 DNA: TGCGCCAGCACTCCCAAACCCACAGGGATATCCAAAAACATTCAGTACTTC
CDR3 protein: CASTPKPTGISKNIQYF

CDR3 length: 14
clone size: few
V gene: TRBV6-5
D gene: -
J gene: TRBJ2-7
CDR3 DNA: TGTGCCAGCAGCCCCCAATTCGGTTCCTACGAGCAGTACTTC
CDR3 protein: CASSPQFGSYEQYF

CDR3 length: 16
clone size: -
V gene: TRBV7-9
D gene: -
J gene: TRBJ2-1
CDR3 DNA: TGTGCCAGCAGCTTAGATCAATACGGGAGCAATCATGAGCAGTTCTTC
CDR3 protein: CASSLDQYGSNHEQFF

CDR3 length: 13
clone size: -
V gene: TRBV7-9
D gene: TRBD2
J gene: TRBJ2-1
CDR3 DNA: TGTGCCAGCAGCTTATGGGGTAGCGGGGTAGGGTTCTTC
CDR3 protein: CASSLWGSGVGFF

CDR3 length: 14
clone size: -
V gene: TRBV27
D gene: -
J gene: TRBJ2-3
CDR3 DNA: TGTGCCAGCCGAGACAGAGTTTTCACAGATACGCAGTATTTT
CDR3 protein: CASRDRVFTDTQYF

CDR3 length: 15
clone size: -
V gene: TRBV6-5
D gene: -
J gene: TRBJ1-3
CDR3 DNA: TGTGCCAGCAGTCCTACAGGGAGTTCTGGAAACACCATATATTTT
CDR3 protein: CASSPTGSSGNTIYF

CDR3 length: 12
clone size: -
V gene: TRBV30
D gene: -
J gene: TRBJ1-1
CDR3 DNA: TGTGCCTGGAGTCATGGGCAGACTGAAGCTTTCTTT
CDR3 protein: CAWSHGQTEAFF

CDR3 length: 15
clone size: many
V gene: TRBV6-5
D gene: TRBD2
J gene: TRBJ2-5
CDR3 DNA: TGTGCCAGCAGTTACTCGTCGGGGGGGCCAGAGACCCAGTACTTC
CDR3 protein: CASSYSSGGPETQYF

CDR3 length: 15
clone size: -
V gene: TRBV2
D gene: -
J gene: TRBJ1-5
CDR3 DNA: TGTGCCAGCAGGGGCGGAGGGGTAAGGAATCAGCCCCAGCATTTT
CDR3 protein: CASRGGGVRNQPQHF

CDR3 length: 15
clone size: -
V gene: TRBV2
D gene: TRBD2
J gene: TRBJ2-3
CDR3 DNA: TGTGCCAGCAGCCGACTAGCGGGCAGAACAGATACGCAGTATTTT
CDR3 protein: CASSRLAGRTDTQYF

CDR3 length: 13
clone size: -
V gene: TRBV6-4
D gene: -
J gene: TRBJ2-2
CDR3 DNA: TGTGCCAGCAGTGACGGGAGCACCGGGGAGCTGTTTTTT
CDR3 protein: CASSDGSTGELFF

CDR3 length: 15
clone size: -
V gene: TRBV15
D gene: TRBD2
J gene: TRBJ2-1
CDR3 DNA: TGTGCCACCAGCAGAGATAGCCTAGCGGACAATGAGCAGTTCTTC
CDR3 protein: CATSRDSLADNEQFF

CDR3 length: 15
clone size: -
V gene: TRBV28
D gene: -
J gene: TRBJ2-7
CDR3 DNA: TGTGCCAGCAGTGACGTGAACAGCCCATCCTACGAGCAGTACTTC
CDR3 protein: CASSDVNSPSYEQYF

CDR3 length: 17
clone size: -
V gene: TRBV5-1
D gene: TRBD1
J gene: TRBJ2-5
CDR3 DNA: TGCGCCAGCAGCACGATCCGGGACAGGGGGTACCAAGAGACCCAGTACTTC
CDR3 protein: CASSTIRDRGYQETQYF

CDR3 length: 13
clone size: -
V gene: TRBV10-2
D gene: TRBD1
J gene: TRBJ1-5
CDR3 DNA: TGCGCCAGCATGGGACAGACTAATCAGCCCCAGCATTTT
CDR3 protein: CASMGQTNQPQHF

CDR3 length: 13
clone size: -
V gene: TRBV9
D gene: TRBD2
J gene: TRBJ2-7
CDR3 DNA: TGTGCCAGCAAAAGTATACTCGGGAGGGAGCAGTACTTC
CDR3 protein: CASKSILGREQYF

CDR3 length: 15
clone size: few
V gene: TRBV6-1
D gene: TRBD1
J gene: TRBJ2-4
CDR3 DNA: TGTGCCAGCAGTGGCACGACAGGGAACAAAAACATTCAGTACTTC
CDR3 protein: CASSGTTGNKNIQYF

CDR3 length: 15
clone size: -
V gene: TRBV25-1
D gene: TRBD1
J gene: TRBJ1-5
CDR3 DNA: TGTGCCAGCAGCGACACGACAGGGCCCAATCAGCCCCAGCATTTT
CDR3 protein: CASSDTTGPNQPQHF

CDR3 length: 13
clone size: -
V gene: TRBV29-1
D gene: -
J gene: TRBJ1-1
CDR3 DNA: TGCAGCGTTGAAGCGCAGGGTAACACTGAAGCTTTCTTT
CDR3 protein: CSVEAQGNTEAFF

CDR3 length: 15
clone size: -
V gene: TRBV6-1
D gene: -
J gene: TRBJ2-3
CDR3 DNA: TGTGCCAGCAGTGAAGGCAGGGGCCACACAGATACGCAGTATTTT
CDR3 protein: CASSEGRGHTDTQYF